Described below is a single T cell receptor beta chain sequence and its context. Its antigen is still unknown. This entry is derived from a study of T cell responses to AZD1222 COVID-19 vaccine. Notes on the study in general: Baseline seropositivity characterized only six AZD1222 recipients. Spike-wide coverage was observed for vaccine-associated CD4 TCRs, with dominant responses at 160-218 and 743-854.

TCRdb's table, derived via immunoSEQ multiplex PCR, lists solely in-frame clones and lacks some. The sample includes more than 85,000 clones, around 90% of them seen just once. Germline V gene sequence: CDR1 LGHDT, CDR2 YNNKEL (reference sequence). Between the trimmed V and J ends, which lost 2 bases and 3 bases, there was a span of 10 bases. The CDR3 has 14 amino acids. This TCR was sampled from an adult in good health. V gene TRBV3-1 (or the pseudogene TRBV3-2) combines with J gene TRBJ1-1; the D is unclear. The specimen comprised peripheral blood, sampled on day 0 of AZD1222 vaccination. Here the CDR3 reads CASSQSRPHTEAFF. CDR3 bases: TGTGCCAGCAGCCAAAGCAGGCCTCACACTGAAGCTTTCTTT.